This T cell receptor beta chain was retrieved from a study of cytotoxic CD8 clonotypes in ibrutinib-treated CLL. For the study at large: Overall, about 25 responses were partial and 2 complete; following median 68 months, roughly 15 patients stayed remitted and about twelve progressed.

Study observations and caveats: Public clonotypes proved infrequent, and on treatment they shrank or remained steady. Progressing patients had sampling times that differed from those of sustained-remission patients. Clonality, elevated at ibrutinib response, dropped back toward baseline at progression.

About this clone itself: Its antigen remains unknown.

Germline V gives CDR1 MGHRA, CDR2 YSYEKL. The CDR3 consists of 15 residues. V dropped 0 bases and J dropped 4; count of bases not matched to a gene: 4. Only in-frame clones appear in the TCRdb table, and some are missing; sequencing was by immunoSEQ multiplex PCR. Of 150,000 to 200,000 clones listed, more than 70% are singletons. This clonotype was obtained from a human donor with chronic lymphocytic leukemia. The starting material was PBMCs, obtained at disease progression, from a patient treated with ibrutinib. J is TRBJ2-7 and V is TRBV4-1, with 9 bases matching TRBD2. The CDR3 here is CASSQEGTSSYEQYF. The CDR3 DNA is TGCGCCAGCAGCCAAGAGGGGACTAGCAGTTACGAGCAGTACTTC.